A single T cell receptor (beta chain) is shown here with its context. This clonotype has just a few counts. Its specific antigen is unknown. No much larger clonotype is one base removed from it; base qualities were not supplied. This sample stems from a study of CD8 T cells in ankylosing spondylitis (dated by TCRdb to about 2017). Regarding the complete study: The study profiled T cell receptor beta repertoires in healthy donors and ankylosing spondylitis patients to find disease-linked TCR variants. In total, the full study cohort was made up of roughly 110 healthy donors and more than 20 ankylosing spondylitis patients. Peripheral blood was sampled, and synovial fluid was additionally collected from ankylosing spondylitis patients.

Findings and caveats that apply to the study as a whole: According to the report, matched synovial fluid samples from ankylosing spondylitis patients were significantly enriched for the disease-linked clones. In peripheral blood, the disease-linked clones were found at relatively low frequencies and had a CD8+ phenotype. A TCR beta motif made up of about eight highly homologous amino acid variants appeared to be characteristic of blood from ankylosing spondylitis patients. Some motif variants had previously been reported in the synovial fluid and blood of reactive arthritis patients, which suggests shared mechanisms of disease initiation.

CDR1 and CDR2 are drawn from the germline V gene: SGHVS, FQNEAQ. Trimming takes 3 bases from V and 2 bases from J, and the germline ends sit 10 bases apart. The CDR3 runs 14 residues from the cysteine to the phenylalanine. Only CDR3 DNA remains: 42 bases, in frame from the first base. The sequencing machine was an Illumina HiSeq 2500. Quantitative 5'-RACE with molecular barcodes was used to prepare TCR beta libraries. Turning to the authors' computational methods: A new computational method, built on a probabilistic model of VDJ rearrangement, was used to identify disease-linked TCR variants. TCRdb took the public reads, trimmed them with fastp at Q25, ran MiXCR for clone calling and kept in-frame beta chains. Records with the same CDR3 protein are collapsed into one entry carrying the most frequent genes and DNA. TCRdb assigned the V and J calls; the authors' analysis was not used. The sample table shows about 390,000 distinct CDR3 sequences, and 20% to 25% are seen once. The top ten hold roughly a sixth of the sample.

This TCR came from a male donor with ankylosing spondylitis. This chain is built from TRBV7-8 and TRBJ1-1; there is no confident call for the D gene. The sample comprised blood, either unsorted or a sorted T cell fraction (not recorded which). The nucleotides are TGTGCCAGCAGCTTTCGCACACCAAACACTGAAGCTTTCTTT. Its coded protein is CASSFRTPNTEAFF.